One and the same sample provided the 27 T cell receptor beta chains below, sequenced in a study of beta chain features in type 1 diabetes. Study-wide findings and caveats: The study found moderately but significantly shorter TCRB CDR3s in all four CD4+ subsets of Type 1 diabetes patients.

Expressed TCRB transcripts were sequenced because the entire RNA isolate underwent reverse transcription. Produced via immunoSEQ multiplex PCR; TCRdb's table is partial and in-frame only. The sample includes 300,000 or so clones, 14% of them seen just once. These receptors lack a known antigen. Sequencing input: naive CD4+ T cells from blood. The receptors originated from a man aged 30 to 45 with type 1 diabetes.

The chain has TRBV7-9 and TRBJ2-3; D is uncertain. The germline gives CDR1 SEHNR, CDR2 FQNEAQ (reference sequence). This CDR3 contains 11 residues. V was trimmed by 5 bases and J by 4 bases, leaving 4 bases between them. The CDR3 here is CASSQSDTQYF. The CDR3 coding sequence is TGTGCCAGCAGCCAATCAGATACGCAGTATTTT.

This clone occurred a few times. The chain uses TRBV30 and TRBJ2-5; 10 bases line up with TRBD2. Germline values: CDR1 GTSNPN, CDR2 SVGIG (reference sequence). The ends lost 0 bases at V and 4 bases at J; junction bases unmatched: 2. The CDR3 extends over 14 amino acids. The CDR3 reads CAWSVASGRETQYF. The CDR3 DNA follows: TGTGCCTGGAGTGTGGCTAGCGGGAGAGAGACCCAGTACTTC. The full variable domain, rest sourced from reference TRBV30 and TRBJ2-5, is SQTIHQWPATLVQPVGSPLSLECTVEGTSNPNLYWYRQAAGRGLQLLFYSVGIGQISSEVPQNLSASRPQDRQFILSSKKLLLSDSGFYLCAWSVASGRETQYFGPGTRLLVL.

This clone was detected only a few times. Here the CDR3 DNA reads TGCGCCAGCAGCGCGCCACCCAGGGAGACCCAGTACTTC. It translates to CASSAPPRETQYF. V is TRBV5-1 and J is TRBJ2-5; D is unresolved. Germline lookup yields CDR1 SGHRS and CDR2 YFSETQ. Between the trimmed V and J ends, which lost 4 bases and 5 bases, there was a span of 12 bases. This CDR3 contains 13 residues.

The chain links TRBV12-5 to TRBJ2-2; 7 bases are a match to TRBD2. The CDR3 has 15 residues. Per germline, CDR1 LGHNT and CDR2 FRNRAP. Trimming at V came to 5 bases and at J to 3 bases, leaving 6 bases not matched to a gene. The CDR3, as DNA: TGTGCTAGTGGTCCAGGACTAGGGGACACCGGGGAGCTGTTTTTT. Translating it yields CASGPGLGDTGELFF.

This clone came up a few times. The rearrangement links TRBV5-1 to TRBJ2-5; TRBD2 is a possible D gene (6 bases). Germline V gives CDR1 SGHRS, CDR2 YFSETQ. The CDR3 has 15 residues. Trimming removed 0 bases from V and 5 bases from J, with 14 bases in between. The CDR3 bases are TGCGCCAGCAGCTTGGAGGGGTCTGGGGGGGAGACCCAGTACTTC. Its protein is CASSLEGSGGETQYF.

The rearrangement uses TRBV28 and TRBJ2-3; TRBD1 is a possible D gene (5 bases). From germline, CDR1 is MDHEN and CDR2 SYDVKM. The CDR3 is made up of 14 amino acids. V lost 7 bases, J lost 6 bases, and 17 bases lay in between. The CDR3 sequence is CASIKRVGADTQYF. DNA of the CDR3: TGTGCCAGCATTAAAAGGGTAGGGGCCGATACGCAGTATTTT.

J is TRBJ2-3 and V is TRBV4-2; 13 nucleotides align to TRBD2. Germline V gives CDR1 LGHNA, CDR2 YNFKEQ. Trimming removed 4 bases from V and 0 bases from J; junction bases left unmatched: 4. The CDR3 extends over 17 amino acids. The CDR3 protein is CASSRTSGSGSTDTQYF. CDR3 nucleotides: TGTGCCAGCAGCCGGACTAGCGGGAGTGGGAGCACAGATACGCAGTATTTT.

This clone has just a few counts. The CDR3 DNA follows: TGCGCCAGCAGCTTGGATACACCTTACAATGAGCAGTTCTTC. It translates to CASSLDTPYNEQFF. The rearrangement links TRBV5-1 to TRBJ2-1; D not resolved. Trimming cost V 0 bases and J 4 bases, with 8 bases left between them. The CDR3 is 14 amino acids. Germline-derived CDR1 and CDR2 are SGHRS and YFSETQ.

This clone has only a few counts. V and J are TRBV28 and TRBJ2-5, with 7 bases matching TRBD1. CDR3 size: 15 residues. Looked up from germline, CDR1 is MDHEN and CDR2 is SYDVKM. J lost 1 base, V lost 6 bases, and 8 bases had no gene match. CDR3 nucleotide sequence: TGTGCCAGCAGCTGGGGACAGCCACTCCAAGAGACCCAGTACTTC. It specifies CASSWGQPLQETQYF. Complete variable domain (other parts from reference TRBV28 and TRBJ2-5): DVKVTQSSRYLVKRTGEKVFLECVQDMDHENMFWYRQDPGLGLRLIYFSYDVKMKEKGDIPEGYSVSREKKERFSLILESASTNQTSMYLCASSWGQPLQETQYFGPGTRLLVL.

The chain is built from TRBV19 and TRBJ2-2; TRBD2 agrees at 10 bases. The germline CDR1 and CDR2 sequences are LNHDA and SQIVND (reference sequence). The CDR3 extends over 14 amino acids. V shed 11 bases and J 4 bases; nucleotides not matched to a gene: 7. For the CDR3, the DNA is TGTGCCGGAAGGACTAGCGGAGGCACCGGGGAGCTGTTTTTT. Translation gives CAGRTSGGTGELFF.

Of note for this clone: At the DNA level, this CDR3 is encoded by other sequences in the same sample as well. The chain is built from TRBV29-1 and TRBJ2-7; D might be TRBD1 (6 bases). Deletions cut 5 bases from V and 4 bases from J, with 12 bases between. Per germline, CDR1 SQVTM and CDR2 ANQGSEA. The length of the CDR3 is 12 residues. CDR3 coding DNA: TGCAGCGTTACCGGGACAAGTTACGAGCAGTACTTC. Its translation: CSVTGTSYEQYF.

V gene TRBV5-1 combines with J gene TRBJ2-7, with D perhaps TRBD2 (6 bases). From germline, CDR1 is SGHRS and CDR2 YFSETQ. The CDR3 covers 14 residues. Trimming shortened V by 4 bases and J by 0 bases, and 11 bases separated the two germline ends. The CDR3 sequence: CASSPDGSSYEQYF. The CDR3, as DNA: TGCGCCAGCAGCCCGGACGGGAGCTCCTACGAGCAGTACTTC.

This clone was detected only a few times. CDR3 DNA sequence: TGTGCCAGTAGAAGGGACAGGATGAACACTGAAGCTTTCTTT. Its translation: CASRRDRMNTEAFF. The chain couples TRBV19 to TRBJ1-1; 8 bases line up with TRBD1. The V and J ends lost 6 bases and 0 bases, in that order; junction bases with no gene match: 3. CDR3 size: 14 residues. Germline V gene data show CDR1 as LNHDA and CDR2 as SQIVND (reference sequence).

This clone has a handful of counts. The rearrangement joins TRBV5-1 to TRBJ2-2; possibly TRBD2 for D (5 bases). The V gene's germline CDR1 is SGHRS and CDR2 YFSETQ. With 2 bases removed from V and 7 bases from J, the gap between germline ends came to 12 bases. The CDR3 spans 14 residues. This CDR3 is CASSFRETIGELFF. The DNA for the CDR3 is TGCGCCAGCAGCTTCCGGGAAACGATCGGGGAGCTGTTTTTT.

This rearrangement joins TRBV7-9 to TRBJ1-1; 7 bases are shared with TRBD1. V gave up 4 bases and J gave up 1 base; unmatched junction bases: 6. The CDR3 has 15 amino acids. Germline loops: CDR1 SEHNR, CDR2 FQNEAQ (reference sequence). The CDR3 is CASSSYRGENTEAFF. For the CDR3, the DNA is TGTGCCAGCAGCTCATACAGGGGAGAGAACACTGAAGCTTTCTTT. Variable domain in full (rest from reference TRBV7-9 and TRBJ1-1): DTGVSQNPRHKITKRGQNVTFRCDPISEHNRLYWYRQTLGQGPEFLTYFQNEAQLEKSRLLSDRFSAERPKGSFSTLEIQRTEQGDSAMYLCASSSYRGENTEAFFGQGTRLTVV.

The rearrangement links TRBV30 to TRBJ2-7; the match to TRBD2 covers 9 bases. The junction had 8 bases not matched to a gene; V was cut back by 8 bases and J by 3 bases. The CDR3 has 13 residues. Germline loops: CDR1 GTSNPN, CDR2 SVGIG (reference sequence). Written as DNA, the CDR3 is TGTGCCGCGACCGGCGGGAGGGACTACGAGCAGTACTTC. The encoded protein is CAATGGRDYEQYF.

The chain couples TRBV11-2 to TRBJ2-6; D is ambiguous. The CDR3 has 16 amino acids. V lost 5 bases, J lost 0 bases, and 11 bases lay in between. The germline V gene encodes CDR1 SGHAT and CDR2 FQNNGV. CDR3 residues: CASSAQAYSGANVLTF. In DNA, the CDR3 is TGTGCCAGCAGCGCCCAAGCTTACTCTGGGGCCAACGTCCTGACTTTC.

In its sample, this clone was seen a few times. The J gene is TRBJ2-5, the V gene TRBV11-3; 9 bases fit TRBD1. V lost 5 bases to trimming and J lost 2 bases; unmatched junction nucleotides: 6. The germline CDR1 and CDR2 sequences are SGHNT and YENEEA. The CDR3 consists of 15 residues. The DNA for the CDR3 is TGTGCCAGCAGCCCCGGGACAGGGATACAAGAGACCCAGTACTTC. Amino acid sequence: CASSPGTGIQETQYF.

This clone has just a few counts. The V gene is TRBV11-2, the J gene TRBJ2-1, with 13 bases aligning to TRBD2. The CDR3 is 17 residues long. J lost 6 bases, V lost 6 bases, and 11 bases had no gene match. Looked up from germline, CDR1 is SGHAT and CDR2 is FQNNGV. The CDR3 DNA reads TGTGCCAGCAGTTGGACTAGCGGGAGTACGAGGGGCAATGAGCAGTTCTTC. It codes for CASSWTSGSTRGNEQFF.

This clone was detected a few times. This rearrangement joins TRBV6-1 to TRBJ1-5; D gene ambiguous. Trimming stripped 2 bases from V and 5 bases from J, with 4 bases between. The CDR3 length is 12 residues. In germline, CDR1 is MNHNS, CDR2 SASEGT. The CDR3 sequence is CASSERDQPQHF. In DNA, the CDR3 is TGTGCCAGCAGTGAACGAGATCAGCCCCAGCATTTT.

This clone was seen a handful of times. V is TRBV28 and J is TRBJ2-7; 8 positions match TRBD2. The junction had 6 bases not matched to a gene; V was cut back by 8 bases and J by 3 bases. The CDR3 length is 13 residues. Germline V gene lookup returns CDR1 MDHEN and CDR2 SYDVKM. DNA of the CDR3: TGTGCCAGCGGCGTAAGCGGGAGCTACGAGCAGTACTTC. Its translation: CASGVSGSYEQYF.

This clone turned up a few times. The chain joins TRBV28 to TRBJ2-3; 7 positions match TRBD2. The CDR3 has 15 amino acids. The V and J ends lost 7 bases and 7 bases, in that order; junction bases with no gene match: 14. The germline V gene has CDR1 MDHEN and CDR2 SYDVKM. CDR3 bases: TGTGCCAGCACCCCAAGCGGGATTGGGGAGAATACGCAGTATTTT. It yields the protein CASTPSGIGENTQYF.

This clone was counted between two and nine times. CDR3 in amino acids: CASSESLVSSYNEQFF. For the CDR3, the DNA is TGTGCCAGCAGCGAGTCTCTGGTGAGCTCCTACAATGAGCAGTTCTTC. The J gene is TRBJ2-1, the V gene TRBV5-4; no clear D. Per germline, CDR1 SGHNT and CDR2 YYREEE (reference sequence). The CDR3 contains 16 residues. The V and J ends lost 4 bases and 0 bases respectively, with 14 bases between them. Based on the CDR3 plus reference TRBV5-4 and TRBJ2-1, the full variable domain is ETGVTQSPTHLIKTRGQQVTLRCSSQSGHNTVSWYQQALGQGPQFIFQYYREEENGRGNFPPRFSGLQFPNYSSELNVNALELDDSALYLCASSESLVSSYNEQFFGPGTRLTVL.

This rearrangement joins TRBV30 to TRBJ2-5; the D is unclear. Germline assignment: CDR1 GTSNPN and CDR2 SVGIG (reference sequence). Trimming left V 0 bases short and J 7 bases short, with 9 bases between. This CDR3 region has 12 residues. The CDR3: CAWSVPLRTQYF. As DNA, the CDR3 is TGTGCCTGGAGTGTCCCGCTGAGGACCCAGTACTTC.

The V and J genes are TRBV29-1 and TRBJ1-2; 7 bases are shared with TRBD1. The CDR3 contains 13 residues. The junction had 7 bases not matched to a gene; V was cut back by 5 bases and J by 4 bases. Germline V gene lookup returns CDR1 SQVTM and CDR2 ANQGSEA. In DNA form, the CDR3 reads TGCAGCGTTCGTCAACAGGGGAGCTATGGCTACACCTTC. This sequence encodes CSVRQQGSYGYTF.

DNA of the CDR3: TGTGCCAGCGCCGGGGATACGCAGTATTTT. It encodes CASAGDTQYF. The V and J genes are TRBV28 and TRBJ2-3; D call uncertain. This CDR3 contains 10 residues. The V end lost 8 bases, the J end lost 6 bases, and 6 bases lay between the germline ends. From germline, CDR1 is MDHEN and CDR2 SYDVKM.

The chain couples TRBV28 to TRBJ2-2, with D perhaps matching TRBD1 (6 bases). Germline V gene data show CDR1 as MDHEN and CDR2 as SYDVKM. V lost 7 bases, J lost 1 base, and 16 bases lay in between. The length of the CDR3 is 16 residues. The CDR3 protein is CASISGQTVNTGELFF. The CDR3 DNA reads TGTGCCAGCATCTCCGGACAGACTGTGAACACCGGGGAGCTGTTTTTT.